Below, 8 T cell receptor beta chains from the same sample are listed, as sequenced in a study of blood T cell repertoires in COVID-19. The table came from immunoSEQ multiplex PCR; TCRdb's copy has only in-frame clones and leaves some out. This sample has tens of thousands of clones; around 80% occur once, and the top ten carry roughly 5.6%. The sequencing input was peripheral blood. These receptors were taken from a man aged 50 to 60 with active COVID-19.

The chain couples TRBV5-4 to TRBJ2-7, with 7 nucleotides matching TRBD1. The length of the CDR3 is 14 residues. Trimming removed 4 bases from V and 0 bases from J; junction bases left unmatched: 4. The germline V gene encodes CDR1 SGHNT and CDR2 YYREEE (reference sequence). CDR3 in amino acids: CASSRDSHSYEQYF. The CDR3 DNA is TGTGCCAGCAGCCGGGACAGCCACTCCTACGAGCAGTACTTC.

This chain uses TRBV5-4 with TRBJ1-1; TRBD1 agrees at 7 bases. Looked up from germline, CDR1 is SGHNT and CDR2 is YYREEE (reference sequence). Unmatched junction bases numbered 8, after V lost 6 bases and J lost 3 bases. The CDR3 runs 14 residues. The CDR3 loop reads CASTVTGIHTEAFF. The DNA of the CDR3 is TGTGCCAGCACCGTGACAGGGATTCACACTGAAGCTTTCTTT.

The chain links TRBV7-9 to TRBJ2-3, with 9 bases matching TRBD1. Germline V gene lookup returns CDR1 SEHNR and CDR2 FQNEAQ (reference sequence). V lost 4 bases to trimming and J lost 1 base; unmatched junction nucleotides: 9. This CDR3 comprises 17 residues. The CDR3 sequence: CASSYRQGGTGTDTQYF. DNA of the CDR3: TGTGCCAGCAGCTACCGACAGGGGGGGACGGGCACAGATACGCAGTATTTT.

This clone was counted only a few times. V gene TRBV4-1 combines with J gene TRBJ1-4; 8 bases fit TRBD1. This CDR3 is 15 amino acids long. The V gene's germline CDR1 is MGHRA and CDR2 YSYEKL. V shed 2 bases and J 7 bases; nucleotides not matched to a gene: 6. CDR3 bases: TGCGCCAGCAGCCAAAGACAGGGGTACGGTGAAAAACTGTTTTTT. Protein: CASSQRQGYGEKLFF.

The V and J genes are TRBV18 and TRBJ2-5; perhaps TRBD2 as D (7 bases). CDR3 length: 14 amino acids. Germline-derived CDR1 and CDR2 are KGHSH and LQKENI. Trimming removed 6 bases at V and 2 bases at J, with 13 bases between. The DNA of the CDR3 is TGTGCCAGCTCTAAGGGGGGGCAGCAAGAGACCCAGTACTTC. As protein: CASSKGGQQETQYF.

The gene calls are TRBV3-1 (or the pseudogene TRBV3-2) and TRBJ2-7; 10 bases map to TRBD2. In germline, CDR1 is LGHDT, CDR2 YNNKEL (reference sequence). The CDR3 consists of 18 residues. With V trimmed by 3 bases and J by 1 base, 12 bases remained unmatched. CDR3 nucleotide sequence: TGTGCCAGCAGCCAGCGCCTGGGGACAGCGGGGGGGTCCTACGAGCAGTACTTC. Translated: CASSQRLGTAGGSYEQYF.

This clone has only one observation. The chain links TRBV15 to TRBJ1-1; TRBD1 matches at 7 bases. The length of the CDR3 is 14 residues. The V gene's germline CDR1 is LNHNV and CDR2 YYDKDF (reference sequence). J gave up 5 bases and V 3 bases, and 6 bases lay outside the gene matches. CDR3 DNA sequence: TGTGCCACCAGCAGGGGGGACAGTTATACTGAAGCTTTCTTT. This sequence encodes CATSRGDSYTEAFF.

The genes are TRBV28 and TRBJ2-7, with 8 bases lining up with TRBD2. The CDR3 is made up of 17 amino acids. From germline, CDR1 is MDHEN and CDR2 SYDVKM. With 2 bases clipped from V and 3 bases from J, the junction kept 12 bases outside the gene matches. For the CDR3, the DNA is TGTGCCAGCAGTTTACAAGAGTTGGTAGCGGGAAACTACGAGCAGTACTTC. Translated: CASSLQELVAGNYEQYF.